This T cell receptor (beta chain) was obtained from a study of control samples from healthy donors and cancer patients. This CDR3 is 13 amino acids long. V lost 10 bases to trimming and J lost 0 bases, with 12 bases between them. Germline V lookup: CDR1 MRHNA, CDR2 SNTAGT. Sequencing was performed with immunoSEQ multiplex PCR; in TCRdb, only in-frame clones are kept and a portion is missing. This sample has about 100,000 clones, with roughly 84% found just once. This receptor was obtained from a woman aged 50 to 60 in good health. J is TRBJ1-2 and V is TRBV6-4; D not resolved. The source material was blood. In nucleotides, the CDR3 is TGTGCCACCTCACGGGGATCTAACTATGGCTACACCTTC. As protein: CATSRGSNYGYTF.